What follows are 18 T cell receptor beta chains derived from one specimen sequenced in a study of immune characteristics of hereditary and idiopathic chronic pancreatitis. Total pancreatectomy with islet autotransplantation was the source of the chronic pancreatitis pancreas tissue. The data were produced by immunoSEQ multiplex PCR, yet TCRdb's version contains in-frame clones alone and is incomplete. The sample has 13,000 to 15,000 clones; around four fifths are singletons. The sample comprised pancreas tissue with hereditary chronic pancreatitis. All receptors derive from a human donor with chronic pancreatitis.

The gene calls are TRBV5-8 and TRBJ2-5, with 10 positions matching TRBD2. The CDR3 covers 18 residues. Germline V lookup: CDR1 SGHTS, CDR2 YDEGEE. With V trimmed by 0 bases and J by 2 bases, 10 bases remained unmatched. CDR3 loop: CASSLARTSGIKQETQYF. Written as DNA, the CDR3 is TGTGCCAGCAGCTTGGCCCGGACTAGCGGAATCAAACAAGAGACCCAGTACTTC.

By share of the sample, this clone is medium-sized. In the same sample, other DNA sequences code for this CDR3. The chain carries TRBV7-2 and TRBJ1-5; possible D gene TRBD1, 6 bases. With 2 bases removed from V and 2 bases from J, the gap between germline ends came to 13 bases. CDR3 length: 16 residues. Germline V gene lookup returns CDR1 SGHTA and CDR2 FQGNSA. The CDR3 nucleotides are TGTGCCAGCAGCTTATGGGCAGGGGAAGGCAATCAGCCCCAGCATTTT. This translates into CASSLWAGEGNQPQHF. Drawing the rest from reference TRBV7-2 and TRBJ1-5, the complete variable domain is GAGVSQSPSNKVTEKGKDVELRCDPISGHTALYWYRQSLGQGLEFLIYFQGNSAPDKSGLPSDRFSAERTGGSVSTLTIQRTQQEDSAVYLCASSLWAGEGNQPQHFGDGTRLSIL.

The rearrangement joins TRBV6-5 to TRBJ2-7; D gene uncertain. Germline V CDR1 and CDR2: MNHEY, SVGAGI. Deletions cut 10 bases from V and 1 base from J, with 14 bases between. The CDR3 runs to 13 residues. This chain's CDR3 is CATKSASSYEQYF. The CDR3, as DNA: TGTGCCACCAAAAGTGCGTCGTCCTACGAGCAGTACTTC.

Concerning this clone itself: Other DNA sequences within the sample encode an identical CDR3. The chain employs TRBV7-6 and TRBJ2-1, with a possible D match to TRBD1 (5 bases). The germline V gene encodes CDR1 SGHVS and CDR2 FNYEAQ. The CDR3 runs to 14 residues. V shed 1 base and J shed 5 bases, with 9 bases lying between them. The CDR3 here is CASSLGQSDNEQFF. CDR3 nucleotides: TGTGCCAGCAGCTTAGGACAGTCCGACAATGAGCAGTTCTTC.

This chain links TRBV24-1 with TRBJ1-2; maybe TRBD1 (6 bases). Trimming left V 5 bases short and J 3 bases short, with 12 bases between. This CDR3 comprises 14 residues. The germline V gene has CDR1 KGHDR and CDR2 SFDVKD. CDR3 sequence reads: CATSARRQDYGYTF. As DNA, the CDR3 is TGTGCCACCAGTGCTAGAAGACAGGACTATGGCTACACCTTC.

The chain is built from TRBV5-6 and TRBJ2-7; 8 bases map to TRBD1. Per germline, CDR1 SGHDT and CDR2 YYEEEE. The length of the CDR3 is 14 residues. V shed 4 bases, J shed 2 bases, and the junction held 5 bases outside the gene matches. CDR3 in amino acids: CASSRTGITYEQYF. In DNA form, the CDR3 reads TGTGCCAGCAGCCGGACAGGGATAACCTACGAGCAGTACTTC.

This chain joins TRBV19 and TRBJ1-2; D unresolved. The CDR3 length is 16 residues. V lost 1 base and J 0 bases, leaving 12 bases between the germline ends. CDR1 LNHDA and CDR2 SQIVND come from the germline V gene (reference sequence). The CDR3 here is CASSIGGESANYGYTF. CDR3 in DNA: TGTGCCAGTAGTATAGGTGGTGAATCAGCTAACTATGGCTACACCTTC.

V and J are TRBV14 and TRBJ2-7, with D tentatively TRBD1 (5 bases). CDR3 length equals 14 residues. Germline loops: CDR1 SGHDN, CDR2 FVKESK. V dropped 3 bases and J dropped 5 bases, with 14 bases sitting between them. CDR3 residues: CASSQAQGFHEQYF. For the CDR3, the DNA is TGTGCCAGCAGCCAGGCCCAGGGCTTCCACGAGCAGTACTTC. Filled out from reference TRBV14 and TRBJ2-7, the complete variable domain reads EAGVTQFPSHSVIEKGQTVTLRCDPISGHDNLYWYRRVMGKEIKFLLHFVKESKQDESGMPNNRFLAERTGGTYSTLKVQPAELEDSGVYFCASSQAQGFHEQYFGPGTRLTVT.

This clone appeared a few times. The chain combines TRBV30 with TRBJ1-3; 9 nucleotides match TRBD1. V shed 4 bases, J shed 6 bases, and the junction held 4 bases outside the gene matches. The CDR3 spans 13 residues. Per germline, CDR1 GTSNPN and CDR2 SVGIG (reference sequence). CDR3 residues: CAWTTGGLNTIYF. The CDR3 region has the DNA TGTGCCTGGACAACAGGGGGCTTAAACACCATATATTTT.

The gene calls are TRBV10-3 and TRBJ1-2, with D perhaps TRBD1 (5 bases). In germline, CDR1 is ENHRY, CDR2 SYGVKD. V gave up 3 bases and J gave up 6 bases, with 8 bases separating them. The CDR3 runs to 12 residues. The CDR3 protein is CAISDTGDGYTF. CDR3 bases: TGTGCCATCAGTGACACGGGGGATGGCTACACCTTC.

This clone showed up just a few times. The rearrangement links TRBV14 to TRBJ2-6; maybe TRBD1 (6 bases). CDR1 SGHDN and CDR2 FVKESK come from the germline V gene. The V and J ends lost 3 bases and 2 bases respectively, with 17 bases between them. This CDR3 comprises 18 residues. The CDR3 is CASSHGQGRVTGANVLTF. Here the CDR3 DNA reads TGTGCCAGCAGCCATGGGCAGGGGAGAGTGACTGGGGCCAACGTCCTGACTTTC.

By share of the sample, this clone is large (0.1 to 1%). The chain recombines TRBV7-2 with TRBJ1-3; possibly TRBD1 for D (6 bases). This CDR3 has 15 amino acids. The germline V gene encodes CDR1 SGHTA and CDR2 FQGNSA. V lost 5 bases and J 1 base, leaving 12 bases between the germline ends. The CDR3 nucleotides read TGTGCCAGCAGCCCCGACACAGGGTCTGGAAACACCATATATTTT. It specifies CASSPDTGSGNTIYF.

The chain carries TRBV7-3 and TRBJ2-3; D is undetermined. The germline CDR1 and CDR2 sequences are SGHTA and FQGTGA. CDR3 length: 13 amino acids. The V gene lost 4 bases and the J gene lost 0 bases, with 5 bases spanning the gap. As DNA, the CDR3 is TGTGCCAGCAGCTCGAAAAGCACAGATACGCAGTATTTT. Its protein is CASSSKSTDTQYF.

The DNA for the CDR3 is TGTGCCAGCAGTTTACGGACCTCGGGGGCTCTGGGGACTGAAGCTTTCTTT. Protein sequence: CASSLRTSGALGTEAFF. This sequence joins TRBV27 and TRBJ1-1; D is perhaps TRBD1 (6 bases). Trimming shortened V by 2 bases and J by 5 bases, and 21 bases separated the two germline ends. The germline V gene has CDR1 MNHEY and CDR2 SMNVEV (reference sequence). The CDR3 has 17 residues.

Note on this clone: Additional DNA sequences in this sample encode the identical CDR3. CDR3 amino acids: CASSRTSRETQYF. The CDR3 DNA is TGTGCCAGCAGCAGAACTAGCCGAGAGACCCAGTACTTC. The chain links TRBV6-5 to TRBJ2-5; D might be TRBD2 (6 bases). The CDR3 has 13 residues. Trimming removed 6 bases from V and 4 bases from J, with 12 bases in between. Looked up from germline, CDR1 is MNHEY and CDR2 is SVGAGI.

This clone was detected only once. V is TRBV19 and J is TRBJ2-2, with D possibly matching TRBD2 (6 bases). V lost 3 bases and J lost 6, with 14 bases in between. Per the germline V gene, CDR1 is LNHDA and CDR2 is SQIVND (reference sequence). There are 15 residues in the CDR3. The CDR3 is CASSMSDYVPGELFF. CDR3 DNA sequence: TGTGCCAGTAGTATGTCGGACTATGTCCCCGGGGAGCTGTTTTTT.

As for this clone: At one end, the junction sequence differs from germline, possibly due to a read error. The chain uses TRBV7-2 and TRBJ2-7; D may match TRBD1 or TRBD2 (5 bases each). The CDR3 extends over 15 amino acids. The germline V gene encodes CDR1 SGHTA and CDR2 FQGNSA. CDR3 in amino acids: CASSLDPSGWDHSRF. CDR3 sequence (DNA): TGTGCCAGCAGCTTAGATCCGTCAGGCTGGGACCACAGTCGCTTC.

The chain recombines TRBV6-4 with TRBJ2-3; TRBD2 matches at 12 bases. This CDR3 has 14 residues. V lost 3 bases to trimming and J lost 6 bases; unmatched junction nucleotides: 1. Germline V gives CDR1 MRHNA, CDR2 SNTAGT. CDR3 residues: CASSDLAGGDTQYF. The CDR3 DNA sequence: TGTGCCAGCAGTGATCTAGCGGGAGGGGATACGCAGTATTTT.